One and the same sample provided the 14 T cell receptor beta chains below, sequenced in a study of T cell responses to AZD1222 COVID-19 vaccine. Libraries were prepared by immunoSEQ multiplex PCR; TCRdb keeps only in-frame clonotypes and omits some of them. The table includes about 170,000 clones, roughly 92% detected once. Sample: peripheral blood, taken on day 0 of AZD1222 vaccination. Receptor source: an adult in good health.

The J gene is TRBJ1-2, the V gene TRBV3-1 (or the pseudogene TRBV3-2), with 9 bases matching TRBD1. CDR3 length: 13 residues. The germline CDR1 and CDR2 sequences are LGHDT and YNNKEL (reference sequence). V was pared by 4 bases and J by 7 bases, with 4 bases of the junction left unmatched. Here the CDR3 reads CASSRLDRGGYTF. The CDR3 coding sequence is TGTGCCAGCAGCCGACTGGACAGGGGTGGCTACACCTTC.

This clone is a singleton in its sample. The chain links TRBV7-9 to TRBJ2-2; 8 bases map to TRBD1. The V and J ends lost 4 bases and 6 bases, in that order; junction bases with no gene match: 13. The CDR3 covers 17 residues. Germline V CDR1 and CDR2: SEHNR, FQNEAQ (reference sequence). In DNA, the CDR3 is TGTGCCAGCAGCTCATTTCACGAGACAGGGGCGTCCGGGGAGCTGTTTTTT. This gives the protein CASSSFHETGASGELFF.

The V gene is TRBV6-1, the J gene TRBJ1-1, with D possibly matching TRBD1 (6 bases). CDR3 length: 13 amino acids. CDR1 is MNHNS and CDR2 is SASEGT in the germline V gene. V was cut by 2 bases and J by 6 bases, with 10 bases left in between. CDR3 loop: CASSERTVSEAFF. The CDR3 nucleotides are TGTGCCAGCAGTGAACGGACAGTCTCTGAAGCTTTCTTT.

The genes are TRBV3-1 (or the pseudogene TRBV3-2) and TRBJ1-2; D is ambiguous. V dropped 1 base and J dropped 4 bases, with 10 bases sitting between them. This CDR3 comprises 14 residues. Germline values: CDR1 LGHDT, CDR2 YNNKEL (reference sequence). The CDR3 loop reads CASSQGGLGYGYTF. CDR3 bases: TGTGCCAGCAGCCAAGGGGGTTTAGGCTATGGCTACACCTTC.

This chain links TRBV9 with TRBJ2-5, with 9 positions matching TRBD2. Germline-derived CDR1 and CDR2 are SGDLS and YYNGEE. The ends lost 0 bases at V and 2 bases at J; junction bases unmatched: 11. This CDR3 comprises 18 residues. CDR3 residues: CASSVGASSTSGQETQYF. In DNA, the CDR3 is TGTGCCAGCAGCGTAGGGGCCTCCTCGACTAGCGGACAAGAGACCCAGTACTTC.

The chain employs TRBV11-1 and TRBJ2-2; 14 nucleotides line up with TRBD2. Looked up from germline, CDR1 is SGHAT and CDR2 is FQDESV (reference sequence). V lost 5 bases, J lost 6 bases, and 5 bases stayed unmatched. The CDR3 runs 16 residues. This CDR3 reads CASSKGLAGVAGELFF. The CDR3 coding sequence is TGTGCCAGCAGCAAGGGACTAGCGGGAGTGGCCGGGGAGCTGTTTTTT.

This chain links TRBV25-1 with TRBJ2-7; D not certain. The CDR3 consists of 11 residues. Germline assignment: CDR1 MGHDK and CDR2 SYGVNS. Trimming left V 1 base short and J 4 bases short, with 2 bases between. Written as DNA, the CDR3 is TGTGCCAGCAGTGAATTTTACGAGCAGTACTTC. It is translated as CASSEFYEQYF.

The CDR3: CASSIGQGYYGYTF. Written as DNA, the CDR3 is TGTGCCAGTAGTATAGGGCAGGGATACTATGGCTACACCTTC. The chain employs TRBV19 and TRBJ1-2; D possibly corresponds to TRBD1 (5 bases). This CDR3 has 14 residues. Germline V gene sequence: CDR1 LNHDA, CDR2 SQIVND (reference sequence). With 1 base removed from V and 3 bases from J, the gap between germline ends came to 9 bases.

The chain links TRBV6-1 to TRBJ1-2, with D unclear. V lost 0 bases and J 4 bases, leaving 9 bases between the germline ends. Germline V gene sequence: CDR1 MNHNS, CDR2 SASEGT. This CDR3 is built from 14 residues. The CDR3 nucleotides are TGTGCCAGCAGTGAAGCGCTCTTTGGCTATGGCTACACCTTC. This gives the protein CASSEALFGYGYTF.

The chain recombines TRBV5-1 with TRBJ2-5; unclear D gene. Trimming took off 3 bases at V and 2 bases at J, with 11 bases between the two ends. Germline values: CDR1 SGHRS, CDR2 YFSETQ. The CDR3 contains 14 residues. This CDR3 is CASSSAGPQETQYF. The CDR3, as DNA: TGCGCCAGCAGCTCCGCAGGCCCACAAGAGACCCAGTACTTC. The whole variable domain, remainder taken from reference TRBV5-1 and TRBJ2-5, is KAGVTQTPRYLIKTRGQQVTLSCSPISGHRSVSWYQQTPGQGLQFLFEYFSETQRNKGNFPGRFSGRQFSNSRSEMNVSTLELGDSALYLCASSSAGPQETQYFGPGTRLLVL.

This rearrangement joins TRBV5-1 to TRBJ2-7; 9 nucleotides line up with TRBD1. J was trimmed by 4 bases and V by 0 bases; bases with no gene match: 23. CDR3 length equals 21 residues. CDR1 is SGHRS and CDR2 is YFSETQ in the germline V gene. The CDR3 DNA follows: TGCGCCAGCAGCTTGGGACCACAGGGACAGGGTTTTCAGAAAAACATTTACGAGCAGTACTTC. The encoded protein is CASSLGPQGQGFQKNIYEQYF.

The CDR3 region has the DNA TGCGCCAGCAGCGGAACCGGGACGGTGAACACTGAAGCTTTCTTT. Its protein is CASSGTGTVNTEAFF. The rearrangement uses TRBV5-1 and TRBJ1-1; D might be TRBD1 (5 bases). This CDR3 is built from 15 residues. CDR1 and CDR2 (germline): SGHRS, YFSETQ. Trimming took 4 bases from V and 0 from J, leaving 13 bases between them.

V gene TRBV7-9 combines with J gene TRBJ1-2, with D maybe TRBD1 (6 bases). The CDR3 has 14 amino acids. The germline gives CDR1 SEHNR, CDR2 FQNEAQ (reference sequence). V shed 5 bases and J shed 1 base, with 11 bases lying between them. CDR3 residues: CASSLSDSNYGYTF. The CDR3, as DNA: TGTGCCAGCAGCCTTTCGGACAGTAACTATGGCTACACCTTC.

The rearrangement links TRBV2 to TRBJ2-7; 9 nucleotides match TRBD2. Germline V gives CDR1 SNHLY, CDR2 FYNNEI. V was clipped by 3 bases and J by 5 bases; unmatched bases: 5. The CDR3 loop spans 14 amino acids. CDR3 region: CASSDSSGVDEQYF. The CDR3 DNA is TGTGCCAGCAGTGACTCTAGCGGGGTGGACGAGCAGTACTTC. The variable domain in full, with the rest retrieved from reference TRBV2 and TRBJ2-7, is EPEVTQTPSHQVTQMGQEVILRCVPISNHLYFYWYRQILGQKVEFLVSFYNNEISEKSEIFDDQFSVERPDGSNFTLKIRSTKLEDSAMYFCASSDSSGVDEQYFGPGTRLTVT.